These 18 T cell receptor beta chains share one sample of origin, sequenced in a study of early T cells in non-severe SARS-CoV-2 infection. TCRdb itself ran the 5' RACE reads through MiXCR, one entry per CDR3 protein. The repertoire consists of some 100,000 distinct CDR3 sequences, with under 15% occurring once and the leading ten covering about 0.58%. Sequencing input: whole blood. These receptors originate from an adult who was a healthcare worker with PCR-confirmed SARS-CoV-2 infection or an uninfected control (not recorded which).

The CDR3 nucleotides read TGTGCCAGCAGTGACTTTTACGAGCAGTACGTC. Translated, it gives CASSDFYEQYV. The chain combines TRBV6-2 or TRBV6-3 with TRBJ2-7; D remains unclear. The CDR3 loop spans 11 amino acids. Between the trimmed V and J ends, which lost 5 bases and 4 bases, there was a span of 6 bases. Germline CDR1 MNHEY, CDR2 SVGEGT.

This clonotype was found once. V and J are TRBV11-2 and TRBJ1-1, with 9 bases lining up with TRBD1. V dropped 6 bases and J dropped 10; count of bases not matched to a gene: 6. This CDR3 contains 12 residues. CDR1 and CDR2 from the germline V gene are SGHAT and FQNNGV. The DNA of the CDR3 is TGTGCCAGCAGTCGGGACAGGGAGCGAGCTTTCTTT. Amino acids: CASSRDRERAFF.

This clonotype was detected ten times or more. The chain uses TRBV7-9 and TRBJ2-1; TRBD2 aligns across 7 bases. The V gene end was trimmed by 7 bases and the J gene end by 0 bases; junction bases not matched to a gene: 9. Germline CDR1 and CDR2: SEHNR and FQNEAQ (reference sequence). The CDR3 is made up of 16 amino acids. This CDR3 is CASTNYGRSSYNEQFF. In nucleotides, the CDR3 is TGTGCCAGCACCAACTACGGGAGGAGCTCCTACAATGAGCAGTTCTTC.

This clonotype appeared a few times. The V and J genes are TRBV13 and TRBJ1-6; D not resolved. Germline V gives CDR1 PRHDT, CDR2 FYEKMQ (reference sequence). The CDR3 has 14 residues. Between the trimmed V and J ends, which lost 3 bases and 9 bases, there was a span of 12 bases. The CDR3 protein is CASSFRERSSPLHF. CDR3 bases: TGTGCCAGCAGCTTTAGGGAACGATCTTCACCCCTCCACTTT.

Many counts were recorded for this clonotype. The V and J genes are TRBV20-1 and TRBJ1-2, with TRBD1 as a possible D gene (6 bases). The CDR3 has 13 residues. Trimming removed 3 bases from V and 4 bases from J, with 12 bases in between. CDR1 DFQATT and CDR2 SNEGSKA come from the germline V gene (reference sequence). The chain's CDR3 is CSASTQQGYGYTF. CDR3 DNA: TGCAGTGCTAGTACCCAACAGGGCTATGGCTACACCTTC.

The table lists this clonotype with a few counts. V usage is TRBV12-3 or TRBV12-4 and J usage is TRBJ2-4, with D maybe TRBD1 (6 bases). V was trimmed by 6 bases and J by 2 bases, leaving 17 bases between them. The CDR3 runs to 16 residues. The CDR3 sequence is CASSLGTLGPKNIQYF. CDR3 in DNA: TGTGCCAGCAGCCTCGGGACACTCGGTCCCAAAAACATTCAGTACTTC.

CDR3 DNA sequence: TGTGCCAGCTCACAACTGAACTACGAGCAGTACGTC. It yields the protein CASSQLNYEQYV. The chain carries TRBV6-1 and TRBJ2-7; the D is unclear. Germline CDR1 is MNHNS and CDR2 is SASEGT. Deletions cut 8 bases from V and 3 bases from J, with 11 bases between. CDR3 length equals 12 residues.

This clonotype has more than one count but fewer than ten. The CDR3 loop reads CASSQELSDDGYLVKVAKNIQYF. CDR3 sequence (DNA): TGCGCCAGCAGCCAAGAGCTGAGTGACGACGGATACCTGGTTAAGGTGGCCAAAAACATTCAGTACTTC. This chain connects TRBV4-1 to TRBJ2-4, with D unclear. CDR3 length: 23 amino acids. CDR1 and CDR2 from the germline V gene are MGHRA and YSYEKL. Trimming stripped 0 bases from V and 1 base from J, with 31 bases between.

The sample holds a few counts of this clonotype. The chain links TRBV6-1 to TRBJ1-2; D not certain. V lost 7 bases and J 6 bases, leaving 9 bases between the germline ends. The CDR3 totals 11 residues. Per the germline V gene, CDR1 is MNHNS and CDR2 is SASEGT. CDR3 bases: TGTGCCAGCATGTTAGGGCATGGCTACACCTTC. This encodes CASMLGHGYTF.

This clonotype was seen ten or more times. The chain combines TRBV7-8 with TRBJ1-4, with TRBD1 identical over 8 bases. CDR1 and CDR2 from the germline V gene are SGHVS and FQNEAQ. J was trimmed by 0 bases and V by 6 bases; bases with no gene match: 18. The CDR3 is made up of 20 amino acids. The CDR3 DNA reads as TGTGCCAGCAGTATAGGGGTGGCGACAGGGGCTCTTGCAACTAATGAAAAACTGTTTTTT. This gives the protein CASSIGVATGALATNEKLFF. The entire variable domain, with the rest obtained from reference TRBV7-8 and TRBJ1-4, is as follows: GAGVSQSPRYKVAKRGQDVALRCDPISGHVSLFWYQQALGQGPEFLTYFQNEAQLDKSGLPSDRFFAERPEGSVSTLKIQRTQQEDSAVYLCASSIGVATGALATNEKLFFGSGTQLSVL.

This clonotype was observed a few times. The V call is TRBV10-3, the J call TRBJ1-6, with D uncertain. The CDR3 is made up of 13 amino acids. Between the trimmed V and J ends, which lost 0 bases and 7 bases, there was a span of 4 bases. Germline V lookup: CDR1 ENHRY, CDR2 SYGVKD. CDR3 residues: CAISESGNSPLHF. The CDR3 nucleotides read TGTGCCATCAGTGAGTCTGGCAATTCACCCCTCCACTTT.

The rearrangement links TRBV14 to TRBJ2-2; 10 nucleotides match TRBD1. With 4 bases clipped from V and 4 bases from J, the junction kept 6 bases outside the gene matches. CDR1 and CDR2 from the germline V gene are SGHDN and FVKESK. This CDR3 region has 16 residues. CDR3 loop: CASSRSTGGLTGELFF. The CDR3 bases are TGTGCCAGCAGCCGATCGACAGGGGGCCTCACCGGGGAGCTGTTTTTT. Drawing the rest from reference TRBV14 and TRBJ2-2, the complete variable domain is EAGVTQFPSHSVIEKGQTVTLRCDPISGHDNLYWYRRVMGKEIKFLLHFVKESKQDESGMPNNRFLAERTGGTYSTLKVQPAELEDSGVYFCASSRSTGGLTGELFFGEGSRLTVL.

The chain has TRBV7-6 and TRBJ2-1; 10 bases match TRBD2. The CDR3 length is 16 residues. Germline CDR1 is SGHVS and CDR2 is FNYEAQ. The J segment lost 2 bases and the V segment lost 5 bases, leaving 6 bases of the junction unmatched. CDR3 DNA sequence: TGTGCCAGCAGCAAACAAAGCGGGGGGGCCTACAATGAGCAGTTCTTC. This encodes CASSKQSGGAYNEQFF. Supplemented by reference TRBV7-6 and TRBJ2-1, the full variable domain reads GAGVSQSPRYKVTKRGQDVALRCDPISGHVSLYWYRQALGQGPEFLTYFNYEAQQDKSGLPNDRFSAERPEGSISTLTIQRTEQRDSAMYRCASSKQSGGAYNEQFFGPGTRLTVL.

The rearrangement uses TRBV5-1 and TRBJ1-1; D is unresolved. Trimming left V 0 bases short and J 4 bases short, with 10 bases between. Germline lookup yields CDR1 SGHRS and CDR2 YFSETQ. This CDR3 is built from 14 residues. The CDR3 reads CASSLVRGVTEAFF. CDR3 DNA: TGCGCCAGCAGCTTGGTGCGGGGTGTCACTGAAGCTTTCTTT. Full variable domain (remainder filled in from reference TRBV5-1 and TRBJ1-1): KAGVTQTPRYLIKTRGQQVTLSCSPISGHRSVSWYQQTPGQGLQFLFEYFSETQRNKGNFPGRFSGRQFSNSRSEMNVSTLELGDSALYLCASSLVRGVTEAFFGQGTRLTVV.

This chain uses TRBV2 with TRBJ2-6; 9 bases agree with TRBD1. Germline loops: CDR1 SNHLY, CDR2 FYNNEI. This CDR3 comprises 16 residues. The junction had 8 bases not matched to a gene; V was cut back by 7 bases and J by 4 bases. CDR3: CASNGQGIAGANVLTF. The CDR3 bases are TGTGCCAGCAACGGACAGGGGATCGCGGGGGCCAACGTCCTGACTTTC.

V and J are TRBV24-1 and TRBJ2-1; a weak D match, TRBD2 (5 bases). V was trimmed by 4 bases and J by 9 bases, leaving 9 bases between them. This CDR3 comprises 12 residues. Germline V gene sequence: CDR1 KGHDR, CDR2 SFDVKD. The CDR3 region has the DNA TGTGCCACCAGTGAGGAGGCGCCTGAGCAGTTCTTC. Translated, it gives CATSEEAPEQFF.

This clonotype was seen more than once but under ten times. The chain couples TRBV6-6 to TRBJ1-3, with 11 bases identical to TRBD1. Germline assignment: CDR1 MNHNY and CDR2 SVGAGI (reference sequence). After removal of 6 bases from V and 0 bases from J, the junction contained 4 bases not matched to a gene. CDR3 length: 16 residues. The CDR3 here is CASRPDRGLSGNTIYF. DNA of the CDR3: TGTGCCAGCAGACCGGACAGGGGGCTCTCTGGAAACACCATATATTTT.

This CDR3 is CASKISRQGAEAFF. CDR3 sequence (DNA): TGTGCCAGCAAAATTAGTCGGCAGGGGGCTGAAGCTTTCTTT. V gene TRBV3-1 combines with J gene TRBJ1-1; 7 bases are a match to TRBD1. CDR3 length: 14 amino acids. The V segment lost 7 bases and the J segment 6 bases; nucleotides outside the gene matches: 11. Germline V lookup: CDR1 LGHDT, CDR2 YNNKEL (reference sequence).